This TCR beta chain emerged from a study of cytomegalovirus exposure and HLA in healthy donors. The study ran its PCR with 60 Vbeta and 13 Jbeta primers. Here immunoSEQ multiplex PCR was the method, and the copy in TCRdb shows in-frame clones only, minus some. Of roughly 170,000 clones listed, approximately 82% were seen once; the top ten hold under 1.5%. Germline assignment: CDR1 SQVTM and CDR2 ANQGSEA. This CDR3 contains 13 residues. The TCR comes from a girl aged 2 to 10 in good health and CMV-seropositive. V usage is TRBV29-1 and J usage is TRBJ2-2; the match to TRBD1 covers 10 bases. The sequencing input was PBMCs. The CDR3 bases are TGCACCTGGGACAGGGGGAACACCGGGGAGCTGTTTTTT. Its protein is CTWDRGNTGELFF.